The 9 T cell receptor beta chains presented below share a single source sample, sequenced in a study of cytomegalovirus exposure and HLA in healthy donors. PCR employed 60 Vbeta and 13 Jbeta primers. The protocol was immunoSEQ multiplex PCR, while the TCRdb copy is restricted to in-frame clones and leaves out a portion. The sample consists of fewer than 200,000 clones, roughly 90% of them appearing once. Sequenced material: PBMCs. The receptors originated from a girl less than two years old in good health and CMV-seronegative.

The chain recombines TRBV19 with TRBJ1-4, with 9 bases fitting TRBD1. V lost 5 bases and J lost 5; bases outside the gene matches: 3. The CDR3 loop spans 14 amino acids. Germline V CDR1 and CDR2: LNHDA, SQIVND (reference sequence). The CDR3 protein is CASSQGQGNEKLFF. In DNA, the CDR3 is TGTGCCAGTAGTCAGGGACAGGGAAATGAAAAACTGTTTTTT.

The chain links TRBV30 to TRBJ2-1; 9 nucleotides line up with TRBD2. Trimming cost V 3 bases and J 7 bases; bases outside gene matches: 7. There are 14 residues in the CDR3. Per germline, CDR1 GTSNPN and CDR2 SVGIG (reference sequence). CDR3 bases: TGTGCCTGGAGCCTCGGGACTAGCTCTAATGAGCAGTTCTTC. Protein sequence: CAWSLGTSSNEQFF.

The rearrangement joins TRBV27 to TRBJ2-1; D not resolved. Germline loops: CDR1 MNHEY, CDR2 SMNVEV (reference sequence). Trimming stripped 2 bases from V and 4 bases from J, with 15 bases between. The CDR3 is 16 residues long. The CDR3 DNA reads as TGTGCCAGCAGTTTAGCCCCGGGTTCCGCATACAATGAGCAGTTCTTC. Translated: CASSLAPGSAYNEQFF.

The V call is TRBV29-1, the J call TRBJ1-2, with unresolved D. This CDR3 spans 13 amino acids. CDR1 is SQVTM, CDR2 ANQGSEA, per germline. Trimming cost V 8 bases and J 2 bases, with 15 bases left between them. CDR3 sequence (DNA): TGCAGCTCCACCCAGGACTCGAACTATGGCTACACCTTC. Its protein product is CSSTQDSNYGYTF. Filled out from reference TRBV29-1 and TRBJ1-2, the complete variable domain reads SAVISQKPSRDICQRGTSLTIQCQVDSQVTMMFWYRQQPGQSLTLIATANQGSEATYESGFVIDKFPISRPNLTFSTLTVSNMSPEDSSIYLCSSTQDSNYGYTFGSGTRLTVV.

The chain employs TRBV6-5 and TRBJ2-7; D perhaps matches TRBD1 (6 bases). This CDR3 spans 15 amino acids. Per germline, CDR1 MNHEY and CDR2 SVGAGI. V dropped 6 bases and J dropped 2 bases, with 17 bases sitting between them. The DNA of the CDR3 is TGTGCCAGCAGAAAACAGGGAACCCGAACCTACGAGCAGTACTTC. Amino acid sequence: CASRKQGTRTYEQYF.

V and J are TRBV5-1 and TRBJ2-7; 11 bases are a match to TRBD1. The ends lost 4 bases at V and 1 base at J; junction bases unmatched: 7. CDR3 length equals 16 residues. Per the germline V gene, CDR1 is SGHRS and CDR2 is YFSETQ. CDR3: CASSLSGTGGSYEQYF. DNA for the CDR3: TGCGCCAGCAGCCTTTCCGGGACAGGGGGTTCCTACGAGCAGTACTTC.

The CDR3 spells CASSLVGYEQYF. CDR3 bases: TGTGCCAGCAGCTTGGTTGGTTACGAGCAGTACTTC. The chain employs TRBV5-4 and TRBJ2-5, with unresolved D. The DNA end favors TRBJ2-7, so the J call may be wrong. The CDR3 spans 12 residues. Germline V gene data show CDR1 as SGHNT and CDR2 as YYREEE (reference sequence).

This clone showed up just once. The V gene is TRBV5-4, the J gene TRBJ2-7; D is perhaps TRBD2 (5 bases). The CDR3 totals 14 residues. Per germline, CDR1 SGHNT and CDR2 YYREEE (reference sequence). The V end was cut by 0 bases, the J end by 0 bases, with 7 bases between. CDR3 nucleotides: TGTGCCAGCAGCTTGGACGGGGTCTCCTACGAGCAGTACTTC. Translated: CASSLDGVSYEQYF.

The genes are TRBV5-1 and TRBJ1-6, with TRBD1 identical over 7 bases. The CDR3 is 19 amino acids. Germline CDR1 reads SGHRS; CDR2 reads YFSETQ. V lost 4 bases to trimming and J lost 4 bases; unmatched junction nucleotides: 17. The CDR3 sequence: CASSVGGTVAQDYNSPLHF. The CDR3 DNA is TGCGCCAGCAGCGTTGGGGGGACAGTAGCCCAGGATTATAATTCACCCCTCCACTTT.